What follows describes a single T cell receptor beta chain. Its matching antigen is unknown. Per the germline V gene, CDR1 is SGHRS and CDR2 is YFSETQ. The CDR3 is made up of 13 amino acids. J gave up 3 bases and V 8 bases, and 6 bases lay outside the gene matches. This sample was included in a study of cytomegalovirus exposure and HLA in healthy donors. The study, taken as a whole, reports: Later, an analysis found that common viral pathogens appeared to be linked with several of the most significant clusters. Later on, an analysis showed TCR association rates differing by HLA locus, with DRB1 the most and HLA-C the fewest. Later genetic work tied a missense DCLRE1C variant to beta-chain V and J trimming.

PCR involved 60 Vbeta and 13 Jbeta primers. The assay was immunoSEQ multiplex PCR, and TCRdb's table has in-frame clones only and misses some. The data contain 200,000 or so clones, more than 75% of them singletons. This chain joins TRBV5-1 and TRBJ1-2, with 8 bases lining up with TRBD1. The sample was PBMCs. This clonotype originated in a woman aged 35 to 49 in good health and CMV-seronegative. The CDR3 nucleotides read TGCGCCAGTACAACACAGGGGGACTATGGCTACACCTTC. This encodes CASTTQGDYGYTF.